Below are 20 T cell receptor beta chains sequenced from a single sample in a study of cytomegalovirus exposure and HLA in healthy donors. Use of 60 Vbeta and 13 Jbeta primers characterized the PCR. Here immunoSEQ multiplex PCR was the method, and the copy in TCRdb shows in-frame clones only, minus some. The sample consists of some 130,000 clones, 80% of them appearing once. Specimen: PBMCs. The source of these receptors is a man under 40 in good health.

The chain is built from TRBV18 and TRBJ1-2; no clear D. This CDR3 is built from 13 residues. Germline V gene sequence: CDR1 KGHSH, CDR2 LQKENI. V gave up 2 bases and J gave up 8 bases, with 12 bases separating them. CDR3 DNA: TGTGCCAGCTCACCAAGCGAGGAGTACGGCTACACCTTC. Translation gives CASSPSEEYGYTF.

The chain has TRBV6-6 and TRBJ2-5; 13 bases align to TRBD2. The germline V gene has CDR1 MNHNY and CDR2 SVGAGI (reference sequence). After removal of 4 bases from V and 5 bases from J, the junction contained 4 bases not matched to a gene. CDR3 length: 15 amino acids. CDR3 in amino acids: CASSWTSGSSETQYF. The DNA for the CDR3 is TGTGCCAGCAGTTGGACTAGCGGGAGTTCGGAGACCCAGTACTTC.

The V and J genes are TRBV6-6 and TRBJ1-5; the match to TRBD1 covers 9 bases. V trimming: 6 bases; J trimming: 4 bases; junction bases outside the gene matches: 4. The CDR3 has 14 residues. CDR1 is MNHNY and CDR2 is SVGAGI in the germline V gene (reference sequence). The CDR3 here is CASSPGTGNQPQHF. The CDR3 DNA is TGTGCCAGCAGCCCAGGGACAGGGAATCAGCCCCAGCATTTT.

This clone appeared a single time. V gene TRBV9 combines with J gene TRBJ2-7; TRBD2 matches at 15 bases. Germline trimming cut 4 bases from V and 3 bases from J; bases unmatched to any gene: 8. Germline CDR1 is SGDLS and CDR2 is YYNGEE. CDR3 length: 17 amino acids. The CDR3 here is CASSPGTSGRTLYEQYF. CDR3 DNA: TGTGCCAGCAGCCCCGGGACTAGCGGGAGGACTCTCTACGAGCAGTACTTC.

The chain carries TRBV5-1 and TRBJ2-1; TRBD1 aligns across 8 bases. J was trimmed by 6 bases and V by 2 bases; bases with no gene match: 10. This CDR3 spans 16 amino acids. Germline CDR1 is SGHRS and CDR2 is YFSETQ. The CDR3 region has the DNA TGCGCCAGCAGCTTATCCGGGACAGGACCCTTCAATGAGCAGTTCTTC. Its protein product is CASSLSGTGPFNEQFF. The complete variable domain, with remaining parts taken from reference TRBV5-1 and TRBJ2-1, reads KAGVTQTPRYLIKTRGQQVTLSCSPISGHRSVSWYQQTPGQGLQFLFEYFSETQRNKGNFPGRFSGRQFSNSRSEMNVSTLELGDSALYLCASSLSGTGPFNEQFFGPGTRLTVL.

The gene calls are TRBV30 and TRBJ2-2; possibly TRBD2 for D (6 bases). Germline CDR1 is GTSNPN and CDR2 is SVGIG (reference sequence). The length of the CDR3 is 12 residues. Trimming pared 0 bases from V and 8 bases from J, leaving 7 bases between. CDR3 protein: CAWSVGRGELFF. In DNA form, the CDR3 reads TGTGCCTGGAGTGTAGGGAGGGGGGAGCTGTTTTTT.

Note on this clone: A read error may account for a junction end that differs from germline. The chain joins TRBV7-7 to TRBJ2-1; D perhaps matches TRBD1 (6 bases). The germline gives CDR1 SSHAT, CDR2 FNYEAQ (reference sequence). CDR3 length equals 14 residues. The CDR3 reads CASSLGGVYNEQFF. The DNA for the CDR3 is TGTGCTAGCAGCTTAGGGGGAGTGTACAATGAGCAGTTCTTC.

The CDR3 sequence is CASSLFLAGAGETQYF. The DNA for the CDR3 is TGTGCCAGCAGCTTGTTCCTAGCGGGAGCGGGAGAGACCCAGTACTTC. The V call is TRBV7-6, the J call TRBJ2-5; 10 bases align to TRBD2. The CDR3 has 16 amino acids. The germline CDR1 and CDR2 sequences are SGHVS and FNYEAQ. J lost 4 bases, V lost 3 bases, and 8 bases had no gene match.

The gene calls are TRBV5-1 and TRBJ2-7; TRBD2 aligns across 7 bases. The CDR3 is 15 residues long. The germline V gene has CDR1 SGHRS and CDR2 YFSETQ. V shed 3 bases, J shed 1 base, and the junction held 7 bases outside the gene matches. The CDR3 sequence: CASSSGAGSSYEQYF. The CDR3 DNA is TGCGCCAGCAGCTCTGGAGCGGGATCTTCCTACGAGCAGTACTTC. The full variable domain, with the rest looked up from reference TRBV5-1 and TRBJ2-7, is KAGVTQTPRYLIKTRGQQVTLSCSPISGHRSVSWYQQTPGQGLQFLFEYFSETQRNKGNFPGRFSGRQFSNSRSEMNVSTLELGDSALYLCASSSGAGSSYEQYFGPGTRLTVT.

The V call is TRBV30, the J call TRBJ1-5; 9 bases match TRBD1. The CDR3 runs 14 residues. Germline-derived CDR1 and CDR2 are GTSNPN and SVGIG (reference sequence). V lost 0 bases to trimming and J lost 6 bases; unmatched junction nucleotides: 3. The CDR3 region has the DNA TGTGCCTGGAGTGTACAGGGGGCACTTCAGCCCCAGCATTTT. Protein sequence: CAWSVQGALQPQHF.

This chain links TRBV28 with TRBJ1-5, with 10 nucleotides matching TRBD1. CDR3 length: 17 amino acids. J was trimmed by 4 bases and V by 4 bases; bases with no gene match: 10. Germline assignment: CDR1 MDHEN and CDR2 SYDVKM. CDR3 DNA: TGTGCCAGCAGTTACTCCGCCGGGACAGGGGAGAATCAGCCCCAGCATTTT. This sequence encodes CASSYSAGTGENQPQHF.

The gene calls are TRBV30 and TRBJ1-6; D unresolved. Trimming stripped 5 bases from V and 10 bases from J, with 15 bases between. CDR3 length equals 13 residues. Per germline, CDR1 GTSNPN and CDR2 SVGIG (reference sequence). The CDR3: CAWGGMGVSPLHF. The CDR3 DNA follows: TGTGCCTGGGGTGGCATGGGAGTCTCACCCCTCCACTTT.

J is TRBJ2-7 and V is TRBV5-3, with TRBD2 matching over 9 bases. TRBV5-3 is an ORF, and what it does is uncertain. V lost 4 bases and J lost 3; bases outside the gene matches: 11. The CDR3 totals 16 residues. The CDR3 DNA reads as TGTGCCAGAAGCCCCAGAGGCGGGAGGGGGGGCTACGAGCAGTACTTC. Residues: CARSPRGGRGGYEQYF.

The chain links TRBV7-9 to TRBJ2-7; D is uncertain. CDR1 and CDR2 from the germline V gene are SEHNR and FQNEAQ (reference sequence). Between the trimmed V and J ends, which lost 2 bases and 5 bases, there was a span of 16 bases. This CDR3 has 15 residues. The CDR3 region is CASSLWVSNRDEQYF. DNA of the CDR3: TGTGCCAGCAGCTTATGGGTGTCAAATCGGGACGAGCAGTACTTC.

The chain recombines TRBV6-5 with TRBJ2-7, with no clear D. Germline CDR1 and CDR2: MNHEY and SVGAGI. The length of the CDR3 is 13 residues. Trimming removed 8 bases at V and 0 bases at J, with 11 bases between. CDR3 sequence (DNA): TGTGCCAGCGGGCTGGGCAGCTCCTACGAGCAGTACTTC. Translating gives CASGLGSSYEQYF.

This rearrangement joins TRBV7-2 to TRBJ2-3, with D possibly matching TRBD2 (5 bases). The CDR3 has 15 amino acids. Trimming removed 5 bases at V and 0 bases at J, with 12 bases between. The germline CDR1 and CDR2 sequences are SGHTA and FQGNSA. For the CDR3, the DNA is TGTGCCAGCAGCAAATGGACTGCTAGCACAGATACGCAGTATTTT. Residues: CASSKWTASTDTQYF.

The rearrangement uses TRBV5-8 and TRBJ2-7; tentative D call: TRBD2 (6 bases). Germline CDR1 SGHTS, CDR2 YDEGEE. V was shortened by 2 bases and J by 0 bases, with 18 bases between the two germline ends. This CDR3 has 17 amino acids. CDR3 protein: CASSFVLGGVASYEQYF. The CDR3 nucleotides are TGTGCCAGCAGCTTCGTTCTGGGCGGGGTAGCCTCCTACGAGCAGTACTTC.

This chain links TRBV18 with TRBJ1-3; D is possibly TRBD1 (5 bases). CDR3 length: 16 amino acids. Trimming cost V 3 bases and J 0 bases, with 12 bases left between them. Germline V gene sequence: CDR1 KGHSH, CDR2 LQKENI. The CDR3 coding sequence is TGTGCCAGCTCACCCGACAGACTTGACTCTGGAAACACCATATATTTT. Amino acid sequence: CASSPDRLDSGNTIYF.

This clone appeared once. This chain connects TRBV5-1 to TRBJ2-3; TRBD2 matches at 10 bases. Losses at the gene ends were 1 base for V and 3 bases for J; bases not matched to a gene: 11. Germline-derived CDR1 and CDR2 are SGHRS and YFSETQ. The CDR3 sequence is 18 residues long. CDR3 coding DNA: TGCGCCAGCAGCTTGCCCAGCGGGAGGGGGTCAAGGACAGATACGCAGTATTTT. This translates into CASSLPSGRGSRTDTQYF.

The chain links TRBV18 to TRBJ2-5; 8 nucleotides line up with TRBD1. V shed 5 bases, J shed 2 bases, and the junction held 16 bases outside the gene matches. Germline V CDR1 and CDR2: KGHSH, LQKENI. This CDR3 has 18 residues. In nucleotides, the CDR3 is TGTGCCAGCTCATCACGGGGGACAGGCCCAGGGACACAAGAGACCCAGTACTTC. As protein: CASSSRGTGPGTQETQYF.